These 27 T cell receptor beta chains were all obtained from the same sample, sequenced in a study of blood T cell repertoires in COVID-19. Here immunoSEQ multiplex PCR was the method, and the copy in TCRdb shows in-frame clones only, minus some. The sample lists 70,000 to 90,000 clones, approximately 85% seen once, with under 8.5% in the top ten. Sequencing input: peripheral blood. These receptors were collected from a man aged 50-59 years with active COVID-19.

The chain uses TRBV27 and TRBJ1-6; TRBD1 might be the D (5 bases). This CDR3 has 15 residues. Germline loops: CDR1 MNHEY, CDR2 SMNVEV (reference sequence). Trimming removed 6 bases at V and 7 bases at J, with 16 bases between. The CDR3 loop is CASRQFREENSPLHF. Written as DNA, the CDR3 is TGTGCCAGCAGACAATTCAGGGAGGAGAATTCACCCCTCCACTTT.

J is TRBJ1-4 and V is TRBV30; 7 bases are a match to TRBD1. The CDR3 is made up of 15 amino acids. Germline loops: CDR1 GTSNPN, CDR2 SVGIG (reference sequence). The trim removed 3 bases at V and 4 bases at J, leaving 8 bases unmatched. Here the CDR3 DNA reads TGTGCCTGGAGGCGGCGGACAGGCGATAATGAAAAACTGTTTTTT. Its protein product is CAWRRRTGDNEKLFF.

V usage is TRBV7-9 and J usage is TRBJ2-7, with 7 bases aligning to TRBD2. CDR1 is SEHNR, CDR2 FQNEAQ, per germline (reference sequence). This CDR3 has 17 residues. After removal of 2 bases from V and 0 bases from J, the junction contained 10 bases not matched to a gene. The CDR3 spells CASSLSPWTRSSYEQYF. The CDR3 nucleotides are TGTGCCAGCAGCTTATCCCCGTGGACTAGGAGCTCCTACGAGCAGTACTTC.

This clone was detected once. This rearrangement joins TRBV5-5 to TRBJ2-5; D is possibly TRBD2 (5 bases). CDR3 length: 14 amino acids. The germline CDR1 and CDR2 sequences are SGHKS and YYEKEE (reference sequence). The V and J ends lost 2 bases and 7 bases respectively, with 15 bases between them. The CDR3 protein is CASSFEGGEGTQYF. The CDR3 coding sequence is TGTGCCAGCAGCTTCGAGGGCGGCGAAGGGACCCAGTACTTC.

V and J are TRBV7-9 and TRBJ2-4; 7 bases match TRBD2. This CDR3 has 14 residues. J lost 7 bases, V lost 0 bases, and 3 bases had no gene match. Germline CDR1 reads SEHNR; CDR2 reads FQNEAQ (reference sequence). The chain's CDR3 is CASSLAGGLNIQYF. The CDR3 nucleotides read TGTGCCAGCAGCTTAGCGGGAGGGCTGAACATTCAGTACTTC.

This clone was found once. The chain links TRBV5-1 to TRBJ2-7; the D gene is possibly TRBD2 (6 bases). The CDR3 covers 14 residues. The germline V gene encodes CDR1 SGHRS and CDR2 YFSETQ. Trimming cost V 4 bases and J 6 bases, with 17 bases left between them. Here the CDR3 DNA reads TGCGCCAGCAGCCTGGGAACTAGCCTCCCCGAGCAGTACTTC. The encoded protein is CASSLGTSLPEQYF.

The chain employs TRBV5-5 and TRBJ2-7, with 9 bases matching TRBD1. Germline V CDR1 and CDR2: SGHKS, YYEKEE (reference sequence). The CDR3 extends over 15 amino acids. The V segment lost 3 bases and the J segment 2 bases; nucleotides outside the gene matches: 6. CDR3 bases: TGTGCCAGCAGCTCACCGGGACAGGGCACCTACGAGCAGTACTTC. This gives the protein CASSSPGQGTYEQYF.

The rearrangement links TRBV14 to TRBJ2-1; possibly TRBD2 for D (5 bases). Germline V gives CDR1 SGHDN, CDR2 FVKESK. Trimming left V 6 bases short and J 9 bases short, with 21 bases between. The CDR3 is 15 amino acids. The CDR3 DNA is TGTGCCAGCAGTGGCCCTAATCCCTGGAGCGGTGAGCAGTTCTTC. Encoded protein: CASSGPNPWSGEQFF. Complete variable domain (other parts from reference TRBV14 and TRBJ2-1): EAGVTQFPSHSVIEKGQTVTLRCDPISGHDNLYWYRRVMGKEIKFLLHFVKESKQDESGMPNNRFLAERTGGTYSTLKVQPAELEDSGVYFCASSGPNPWSGEQFFGPGTRLTVL.

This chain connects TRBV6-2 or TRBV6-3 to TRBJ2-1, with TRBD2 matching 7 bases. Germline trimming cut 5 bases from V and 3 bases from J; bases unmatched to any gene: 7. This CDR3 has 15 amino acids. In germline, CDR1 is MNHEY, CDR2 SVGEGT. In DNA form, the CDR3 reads TGTGCCAGCAGTCTGAGCGGGAATGTCTACAATGAGCAGTTCTTC. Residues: CASSLSGNVYNEQFF.

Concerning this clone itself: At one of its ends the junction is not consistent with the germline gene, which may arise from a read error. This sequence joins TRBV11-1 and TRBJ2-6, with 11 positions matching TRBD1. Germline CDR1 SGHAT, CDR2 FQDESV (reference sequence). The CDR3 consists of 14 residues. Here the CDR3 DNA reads TGTGCCAGCAGCTTGGGACAGGGGGTCAACGTCCTGACTTTC. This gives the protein CASSLGQGVNVLTF.

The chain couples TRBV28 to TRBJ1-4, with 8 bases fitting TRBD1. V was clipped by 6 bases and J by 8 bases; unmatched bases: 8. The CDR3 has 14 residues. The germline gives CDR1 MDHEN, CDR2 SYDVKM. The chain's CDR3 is CASSTTGAREKLFF. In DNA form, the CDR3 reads TGTGCCAGCAGCACGACAGGGGCTCGGGAAAAACTGTTTTTT.

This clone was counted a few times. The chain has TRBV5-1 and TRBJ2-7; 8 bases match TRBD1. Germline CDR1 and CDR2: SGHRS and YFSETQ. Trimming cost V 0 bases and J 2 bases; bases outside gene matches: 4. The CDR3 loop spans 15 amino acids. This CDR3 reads CASSLGRTGTYEQYF. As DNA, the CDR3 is TGCGCCAGCAGCTTGGGTCGGACAGGGACCTACGAGCAGTACTTC.

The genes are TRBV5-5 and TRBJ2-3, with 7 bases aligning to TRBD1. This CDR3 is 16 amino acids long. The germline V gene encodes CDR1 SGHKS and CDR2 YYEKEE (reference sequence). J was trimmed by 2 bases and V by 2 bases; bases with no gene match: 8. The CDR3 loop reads CASSFRPGQPTDTQYF. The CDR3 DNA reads TGTGCCAGCAGCTTTCGCCCGGGACAGCCCACAGATACGCAGTATTTT.

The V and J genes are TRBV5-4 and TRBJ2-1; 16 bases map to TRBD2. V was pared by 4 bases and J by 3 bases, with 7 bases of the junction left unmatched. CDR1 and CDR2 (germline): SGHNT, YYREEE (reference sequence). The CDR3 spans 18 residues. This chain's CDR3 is CASSLGTSGGVYYNEQFF. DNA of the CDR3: TGTGCCAGCAGCCTAGGGACTAGCGGGGGGGTATACTACAATGAGCAGTTCTTC.

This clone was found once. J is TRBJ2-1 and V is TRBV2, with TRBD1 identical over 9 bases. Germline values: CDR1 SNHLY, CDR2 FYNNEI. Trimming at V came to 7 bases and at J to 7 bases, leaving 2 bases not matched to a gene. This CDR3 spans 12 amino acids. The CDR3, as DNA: TGTGCCAGCACGGGACAGGGAAATGAGCAGTTCTTC. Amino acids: CASTGQGNEQFF.

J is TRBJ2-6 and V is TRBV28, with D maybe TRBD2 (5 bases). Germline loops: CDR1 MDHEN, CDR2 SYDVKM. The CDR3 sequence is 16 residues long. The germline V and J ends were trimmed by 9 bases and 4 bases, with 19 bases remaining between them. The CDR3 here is CASRPFWGDGANVLTF. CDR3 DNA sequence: TGTGCCAGTCGCCCTTTTTGGGGAGACGGGGCCAACGTCCTGACTTTC.

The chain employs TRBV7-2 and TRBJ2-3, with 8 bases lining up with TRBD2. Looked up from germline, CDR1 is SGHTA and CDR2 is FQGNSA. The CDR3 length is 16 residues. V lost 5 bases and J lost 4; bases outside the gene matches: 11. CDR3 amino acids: CASSVSWGTRPDTQYF. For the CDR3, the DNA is TGTGCCAGCAGCGTTAGTTGGGGGACTAGACCAGATACGCAGTATTTT.

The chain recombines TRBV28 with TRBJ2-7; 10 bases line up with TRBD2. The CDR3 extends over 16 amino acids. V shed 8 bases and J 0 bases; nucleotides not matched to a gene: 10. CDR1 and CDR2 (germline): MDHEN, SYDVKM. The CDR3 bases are TGTGCCAGCGGCACGGGGGGACTAGCGAGCTCCTACGAGCAGTACTTC. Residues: CASGTGGLASSYEQYF.

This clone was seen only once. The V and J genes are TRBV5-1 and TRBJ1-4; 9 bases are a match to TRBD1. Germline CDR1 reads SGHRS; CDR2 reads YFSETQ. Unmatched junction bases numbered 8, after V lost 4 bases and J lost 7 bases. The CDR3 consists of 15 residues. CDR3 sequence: CASSPDRGQGEKLFF. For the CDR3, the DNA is TGCGCCAGCAGCCCGGACAGGGGCCAGGGTGAAAAACTGTTTTTT.

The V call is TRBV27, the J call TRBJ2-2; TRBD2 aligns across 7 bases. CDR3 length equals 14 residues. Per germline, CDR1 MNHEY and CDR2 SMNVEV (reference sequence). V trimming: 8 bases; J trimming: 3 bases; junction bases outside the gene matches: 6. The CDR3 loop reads CASGAGIYTGELFF. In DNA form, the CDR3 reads TGTGCCAGCGGAGCGGGGATATACACCGGGGAGCTGTTTTTT.

CDR3 sequence reads: CASSADRGGGIGNQPQHF. The CDR3 DNA is TGTGCCAGTAGTGCGGACAGGGGCGGAGGAATCGGCAATCAGCCCCAGCATTTT. This chain uses TRBV19 with TRBJ1-5; 9 bases fit TRBD1. Germline V gene sequence: CDR1 LNHDA, CDR2 SQIVND (reference sequence). V shed 5 bases, J shed 2 bases, and the junction held 13 bases outside the gene matches. There are 18 residues in the CDR3.

The CDR3 loop is CASSEVRTSGNTIYF. The CDR3 DNA reads as TGTGCCAGCAGTGAAGTTCGGACTTCTGGAAACACCATATATTTT. V usage is TRBV2 and J usage is TRBJ1-3; no firm D call. V was clipped by 1 base and J by 1 base, with 8 bases between them. CDR3 length: 15 amino acids. Germline CDR1 SNHLY, CDR2 FYNNEI.

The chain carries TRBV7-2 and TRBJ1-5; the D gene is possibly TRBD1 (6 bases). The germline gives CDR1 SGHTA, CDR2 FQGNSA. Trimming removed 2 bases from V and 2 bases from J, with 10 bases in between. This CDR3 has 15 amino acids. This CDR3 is CASSLWGGGNQPQHF. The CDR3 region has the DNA TGTGCCAGCAGCTTATGGGGGGGCGGCAATCAGCCCCAGCATTTT.

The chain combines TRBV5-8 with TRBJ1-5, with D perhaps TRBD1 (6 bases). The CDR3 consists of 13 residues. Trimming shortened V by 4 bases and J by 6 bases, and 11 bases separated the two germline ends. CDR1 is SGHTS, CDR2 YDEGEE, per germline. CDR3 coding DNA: TGTGCCAGCAGCCAAGACAGGCGTCAGCCCCAGCATTTT. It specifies CASSQDRRQPQHF.

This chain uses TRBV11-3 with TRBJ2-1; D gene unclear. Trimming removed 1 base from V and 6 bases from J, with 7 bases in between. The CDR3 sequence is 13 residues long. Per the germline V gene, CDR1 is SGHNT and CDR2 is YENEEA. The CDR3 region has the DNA TGTGCCAGCAGCTTAGGACTTGCCAATGAGCAGTTCTTC. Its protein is CASSLGLANEQFF.

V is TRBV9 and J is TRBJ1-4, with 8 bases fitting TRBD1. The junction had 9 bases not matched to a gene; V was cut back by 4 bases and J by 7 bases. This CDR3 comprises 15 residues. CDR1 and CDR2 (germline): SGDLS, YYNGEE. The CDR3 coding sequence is TGTGCCAGCAGCCTTGGAGGGACAGGTCGTGAAAAACTGTTTTTT. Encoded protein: CASSLGGTGREKLFF.

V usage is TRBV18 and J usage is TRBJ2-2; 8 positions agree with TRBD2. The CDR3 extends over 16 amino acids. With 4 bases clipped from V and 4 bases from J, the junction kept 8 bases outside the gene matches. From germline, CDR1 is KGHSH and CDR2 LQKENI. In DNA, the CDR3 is TGTGCCAGCTCACTAGCCGGGACTAGGGGCACCGGGGAGCTGTTTTTT. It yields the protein CASSLAGTRGTGELFF.